One sample yielded the 25 T cell receptor beta chains listed below, sequenced in a study of CD8+ T cells in alopecia areata. Extracted RNA was reverse transcribed into cDNA, the sequencing template. Produced via immunoSEQ multiplex PCR; TCRdb's table is partial and in-frame only. The sample carries 42,000 or so clones, roughly 89% recorded once. Treatment described: oral pan-JAK inhibitor, 5-10 mg twice daily. The sample consisted of CD8+ T cells sorted from blood, taken at week 24, from a patient treated with tofacitinib. These TCRs come from a human donor with alopecia areata.

This clone appeared a few times. The sample carries other DNA sequences with the same CDR3. The chain has TRBV7-9 and TRBJ1-1, with a possible D match to TRBD1 (6 bases). Deletions cut 0 bases from V and 0 bases from J, with 8 bases between. CDR3 length: 15 amino acids. CDR1 is SEHNR and CDR2 is FQNEAQ in the germline V gene (reference sequence). The CDR3 reads CASSLAQGLNTEAFF. CDR3 DNA sequence: TGTGCCAGCAGCTTAGCGCAGGGGTTGAACACTGAAGCTTTCTTT. Supplemented by reference TRBV7-9 and TRBJ1-1, the full variable domain reads DTGVSQNPRHKITKRGQNVTFRCDPISEHNRLYWYRQTLGQGPEFLTYFQNEAQLEKSRLLSDRFSAERPKGSFSTLEIQRTEQGDSAMYLCASSLAQGLNTEAFFGQGTRLTVV.

J is TRBJ2-2 and V is TRBV19; D is possibly TRBD2 (5 bases). Germline V lookup: CDR1 LNHDA, CDR2 SQIVND (reference sequence). V lost 1 base and J 1 base, leaving 13 bases between the germline ends. CDR3 length: 17 residues. The DNA of the CDR3 is TGTGCCAGTAGTATAGGGGCGGGCGAGTTGAACACCGGGGAGCTGTTTTTT. This encodes CASSIGAGELNTGELFF.

This chain joins TRBV23-1 and TRBJ2-7, with a possible D match to TRBD1 (6 bases). TRBV23-1 is filed as an ORF, its function uncertain. V was trimmed by 1 base and J by 1 base, leaving 8 bases between them. The CDR3 is 14 amino acids. Written as DNA, the CDR3 is TGCGCCAGCAGTCAATGGACAGTTTCCTACGAGCAGTACTTC. It specifies CASSQWTVSYEQYF.

The chain combines TRBV10-3 with TRBJ2-5, with 8 bases identical to TRBD1. The DNA end is a closer match to TRBJ2-7, so the J assignment may be wrong. Germline-derived CDR1 and CDR2 are ENHRY and SYGVKD. The CDR3 totals 14 residues. Written as DNA, the CDR3 is TGTGCCATCCGGACCCCATACAGGGGGAACGAGCAGTACTTC. It specifies CAIRTPYRGNEQYF.

This chain joins TRBV30 and TRBJ1-2; D may be TRBD1 (6 bases). The CDR3 extends over 13 amino acids. Looked up from germline, CDR1 is GTSNPN and CDR2 is SVGIG (reference sequence). V was cut by 1 base and J by 3 bases, with 9 bases left in between. CDR3 nucleotide sequence: TGTGCCTGGAGTGAGACAGGAGACTATGGCTACACCTTC. As protein: CAWSETGDYGYTF.

The chain's CDR3 is CASSQAGFGETQYF. DNA for the CDR3: TGTGCCAGCAGCCAAGCAGGGTTCGGGGAGACCCAGTACTTC. This chain links TRBV4-2 with TRBJ2-5, with D possibly TRBD1 on 5 matching bases. V was cut by 1 base and J by 5 bases, with 11 bases left in between. This CDR3 contains 14 residues. Germline CDR1 and CDR2: LGHNA and YNFKEQ.

V usage is TRBV27 and J usage is TRBJ2-3; D may be TRBD1 or TRBD2 (6 bases each). CDR3 length: 15 amino acids. Germline assignment: CDR1 MNHEY and CDR2 SMNVEV (reference sequence). V lost 0 bases and J 6 bases, leaving 13 bases between the germline ends. In nucleotides, the CDR3 is TGTGCCAGCAGTTTATCTTGGGGGGCGATGGATACGCAGTATTTT. It specifies CASSLSWGAMDTQYF.

This clone came up once. V is TRBV7-9 and J is TRBJ2-7, with TRBD2 as a possible D gene (6 bases). The V and J ends lost 5 bases and 4 bases respectively, with 12 bases between them. The CDR3 has 13 amino acids. CDR1 is SEHNR, CDR2 FQNEAQ, per germline (reference sequence). The CDR3 region has the DNA TGTGCCAGCAGCCCCGGGGCGGGATACGAGCAGTACTTC. This sequence encodes CASSPGAGYEQYF.

V and J are TRBV27 and TRBJ2-6, with D tentatively TRBD1 (5 bases). Trimming removed 1 base from V and 0 bases from J, with 19 bases in between. The CDR3 covers 20 residues. Germline CDR1 MNHEY, CDR2 SMNVEV (reference sequence). For the CDR3, the DNA is TGTGCCAGCAGTTTATACTTAGCAGGGCCATCCTTCTCTGGGGCCAACGTCCTGACTTTC. This encodes CASSLYLAGPSFSGANVLTF.

The chain is built from TRBV7-9 and TRBJ2-5; 10 bases map to TRBD1. The J call may be incorrect, as the DNA end agrees better with TRBJ2-7. Germline V lookup: CDR1 SEHNR, CDR2 FQNEAQ (reference sequence). The CDR3 consists of 13 residues. CDR3 sequence reads: CASSDRGPYEQYF. For the CDR3, the DNA is TGTGCCAGCAGTGACAGGGGGCCCTACGAGCAGTACTTC.

This chain connects TRBV29-1 to TRBJ1-4; D call uncertain. Trimming removed 4 bases from V and 6 bases from J, with 15 bases in between. From germline, CDR1 is SQVTM and CDR2 ANQGSEA. This CDR3 has 14 amino acids. CDR3 loop: CSVVHTRADEKLFF. The CDR3 nucleotides are TGCAGCGTTGTCCACACACGGGCGGATGAAAAACTGTTTTTT.

The chain joins TRBV7-3 to TRBJ2-6, with TRBD1 matching over 7 bases. The CDR3 length is 21 residues. The junction had 21 bases not matched to a gene; V was cut back by 5 bases and J by 2 bases. Germline CDR1 SGHTA, CDR2 FQGTGA. The CDR3 is CASSLLSPGQFIPAGANVLTF. For the CDR3, the DNA is TGTGCCAGCAGCCTACTCTCACCGGGACAGTTCATCCCAGCTGGGGCCAACGTCCTGACTTTC.

The chain is built from TRBV27 and TRBJ2-6; no clear D. Germline CDR1 is MNHEY and CDR2 is SMNVEV (reference sequence). Trimming stripped 2 bases from V and 1 base from J, with 6 bases between. The CDR3 extends over 15 amino acids. CDR3 bases: TGTGCCAGCAGTTTAGCTACATCTGGGGCCAACGTCCTGACTTTC. Translation gives CASSLATSGANVLTF. The complete variable domain, with remaining parts taken from reference TRBV27 and TRBJ2-6, reads EAQVTQNPRYLITVTGKKLTVTCSQNMNHEYMSWYRQDPGLGLRQIYYSMNVEVTDKGDVPEGYKVSRKEKRNFPLILESPSPNQTSLYFCASSLATSGANVLTFGAGSRLTVL.

The chain is built from TRBV5-1 and TRBJ2-3; D gene uncertain. The germline V gene has CDR1 SGHRS and CDR2 YFSETQ. CDR3 length equals 12 residues. Trimming cost V 4 bases and J 5 bases, with 8 bases left between them. The CDR3 DNA reads TGCGCCAGCAGCAGGGCCGGAGATACGCAGTATTTT. It specifies CASSRAGDTQYF.

This chain links TRBV5-6 with TRBJ2-1; D not certain. The germline V gene has CDR1 SGHDT and CDR2 YYEEEE. V was shortened by 0 bases and J by 8 bases, with 15 bases between the two germline ends. This CDR3 region has 15 residues. The CDR3 reads CASSLGSSVGDEQFF. The CDR3 DNA follows: TGTGCCAGCAGCTTGGGTTCGAGCGTAGGCGATGAGCAGTTCTTC.

The chain uses TRBV11-3 and TRBJ2-2; D is unresolved. The CDR3 is 13 residues long. V lost 1 base and J lost 6, with 6 bases in between. Germline CDR1 is SGHNT and CDR2 is YENEEA. The DNA for the CDR3 is TGTGCCAGCAGCTTAGTGTCTCCCGGGGAGCTGTTTTTT. This gives the protein CASSLVSPGELFF.

The chain couples TRBV28 to TRBJ1-5, with a possible D match to TRBD1 (5 bases). V gave up 8 bases and J gave up 0 bases, with 14 bases separating them. CDR1 and CDR2 from the germline V gene are MDHEN and SYDVKM. The CDR3 contains 15 residues. CDR3 protein: CASRTCPYSNQPQHF. The CDR3 DNA is TGTGCCAGCCGGACATGCCCTTATAGCAATCAGCCCCAGCATTTT.

This clone showed up just a few times. The V and J genes are TRBV27 and TRBJ2-2; TRBD1 is a possible D gene (6 bases). CDR3 length: 14 residues. V was clipped by 5 bases and J by 4 bases, with 11 bases between them. The germline V gene encodes CDR1 MNHEY and CDR2 SMNVEV (reference sequence). The CDR3 DNA reads as TGTGCCAGCAGTGAGGACAGTTCCACCGGGGAGCTGTTTTTT. Protein product: CASSEDSSTGELFF.

This clone was seen a single time. This sequence joins TRBV7-8 and TRBJ2-1; perhaps TRBD1 as D (5 bases). CDR1 is SGHVS, CDR2 FQNEAQ, per germline. V was cut by 4 bases and J by 0 bases, with 13 bases left in between. This CDR3 contains 16 residues. CDR3 sequence reads: CASSSPTESSYNEQFF. The CDR3 region has the DNA TGTGCCAGCAGCTCCCCGACAGAGAGCTCCTACAATGAGCAGTTCTTC.

Comments on this clone: The same CDR3 is also encoded by other DNA sequences in this sample. This chain connects TRBV30 to TRBJ2-7, with D possibly TRBD2 on 5 matching bases. Germline CDR1 GTSNPN, CDR2 SVGIG (reference sequence). With 0 bases removed from V and 5 bases from J, the gap between germline ends came to 5 bases. The CDR3 runs to 11 residues. The CDR3 loop reads CAWSVGDEQYF. CDR3 sequence (DNA): TGTGCCTGGAGTGTCGGGGACGAGCAGTACTTC.

The rearrangement links TRBV6-5 to TRBJ1-1; D not certain. The CDR3 is 14 residues long. CDR1 is MNHEY, CDR2 SVGAGI, per germline. The V gene lost 2 bases and the J gene lost 1 base, with 8 bases spanning the gap. Here the CDR3 reads CASSYEDGNTEAFF. CDR3 nucleotides: TGTGCCAGCAGTTACGAAGACGGGAACACTGAAGCTTTCTTT.

Remarks on this clone: One end of the junction is discordant with germline, which a read error may explain. The chain joins TRBV30 to TRBJ2-1; D not certain. The CDR3 contains 12 residues. Per germline, CDR1 GTSNPN and CDR2 SVGIG (reference sequence). CDR3 residues: CAWSEDFYERFF. CDR3 bases: TGTGCCTGGAGTGAGGATTTCTATGAGCGGTTCTTC. Full variable domain (missing parts from reference TRBV30 and TRBJ2-1): SQTIHQWPATLVQPVGSPLSLECTVEGTSNPNLYWYRQAAGRGLQLLFYSVGIGQISSEVPQNLSASRPQDRQFILSSKKLLLSDSGFYLCAWSEDFYERFFGPGTRLTVL.

A word on this clone: A read error may account for a junction end that differs from germline. The chain uses TRBV10-3 and TRBJ2-7, with D perhaps matching TRBD1 (6 bases). Germline values: CDR1 ENHRY, CDR2 SYGVKD. This CDR3 region has 15 residues. The CDR3 nucleotides read TGTGCCATCAGTGAGTCGACCAGGGGCTCCGACGAGCAGTACTTC. This encodes CAISESTRGSDEQYF.

V and J are TRBV10-3 and TRBJ1-5; no clear D. The V end lost 1 base, the J end lost 2 bases, and 12 bases lay between the germline ends. Germline V lookup: CDR1 ENHRY, CDR2 SYGVKD. The CDR3 extends over 16 amino acids. CDR3 bases: TGTGCCATCAGTGAGTTGACCCCGGATGGCAATCAGCCCCAGCATTTT. It encodes CAISELTPDGNQPQHF.

The V gene is TRBV5-6, the J gene TRBJ1-6; D remains ambiguous. CDR1 SGHDT and CDR2 YYEEEE come from the germline V gene. The CDR3 is made up of 12 amino acids. V was cut by 4 bases and J by 14 bases, with 13 bases left in between. The CDR3 reads CASSPGLGSLHF. The CDR3 bases are TGTGCCAGCAGCCCCGGACTTGGGTCCCTCCACTTT.